This T cell receptor (beta chain) was recorded in a study of T cell responses to AZD1222 COVID-19 vaccine. Whole-study results and caveats: Two AZD1222 doses significantly raised spike-specific TCR breadth and depth over controls.

Sequencing used immunoSEQ multiplex PCR; TCRdb keeps in-frame clones, though not all of them. This sample has over 100,000 clones, with approximately 85% found just once. This CDR3 comprises 16 residues. Trimming cost V 1 base and J 2 bases; bases outside gene matches: 3. Germline CDR1 and CDR2: LGHNA and YNFKEQ. Concerning this clone: Its antigen is as yet unknown.

This material consisted of peripheral blood, taken on day 0 of MenACWY control vaccination. The clonotype originates from an adult in good health. The rearrangement uses TRBV4-2 and TRBJ2-5, with TRBD2 matching over 11 bases. The CDR3 DNA sequence: TGTGCCAGCAGCCAAGCACTAGCGGGAGTACAAGAGACCCAGTACTTC. Translation: CASSQALAGVQETQYF.